This paragraph covers one TCR beta chain sequence. This sample was taken from a study of cytotoxic CD8 clonotypes in ibrutinib-treated CLL. Study summary: Patient counts were 11 relapsed/refractory, 15 treatment-naive and some 17 IGHV unmutated. After a median of almost 70 months, some 15 patients stayed remitted and some twelve progressed; responses had been partial in 24 and complete in 2.

This table comes from immunoSEQ multiplex PCR, and its TCRdb copy is limited to in-frame clones, with some not included. The profile shows 50,000 or so clones, roughly 80% of them singletons. V lost 6 bases to trimming and J lost 3 bases, with 14 bases between them. The CDR3 length is 14 residues. Germline CDR1 SGHTA, CDR2 FQGNSA. This specimen consisted of PBMCs, obtained after 24 months of ibrutinib treatment. The origin of this receptor is a human donor with chronic lymphocytic leukemia. The J gene is TRBJ2-5, the V gene TRBV7-2; D is unresolved. As DNA, the CDR3 is TGTGCCAGCAGTCTCACGAGGTATGAAGAGACCCAGTACTTC. Protein: CASSLTRYEETQYF.